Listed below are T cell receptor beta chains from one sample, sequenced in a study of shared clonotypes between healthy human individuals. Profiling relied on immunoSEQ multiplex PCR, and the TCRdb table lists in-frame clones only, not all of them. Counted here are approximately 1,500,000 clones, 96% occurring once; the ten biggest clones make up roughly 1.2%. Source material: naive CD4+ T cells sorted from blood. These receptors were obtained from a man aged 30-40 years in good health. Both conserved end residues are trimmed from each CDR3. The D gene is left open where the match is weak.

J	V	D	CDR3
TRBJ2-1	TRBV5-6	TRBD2	ASSRLAGRADNEQF
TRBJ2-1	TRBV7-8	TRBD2	ASSLLTSGSEDEQF
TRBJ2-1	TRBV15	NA	ATSREGTGPGEQF
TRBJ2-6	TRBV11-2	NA	ASRPGARVRSGANVLT
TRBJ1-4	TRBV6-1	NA	ASKRAEKLF
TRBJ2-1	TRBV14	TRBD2	ASSQSLAGAINEQF
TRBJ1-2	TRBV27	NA	ASSFTANYGYT
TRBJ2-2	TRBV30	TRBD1	AWSRDRVDTGELF
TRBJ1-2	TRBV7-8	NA	ASSSGQGYGYT
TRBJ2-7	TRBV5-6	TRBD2	ASSTSSSGTQRLIEQY
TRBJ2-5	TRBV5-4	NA	ASSLGIQETQY
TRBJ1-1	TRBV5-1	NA	ASSLLFGGGMNTEAF
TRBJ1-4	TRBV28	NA	ASSPGQPYEKLF
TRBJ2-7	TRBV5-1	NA	ASSFRTGPYEQY
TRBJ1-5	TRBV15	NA	ATSRTAWGLGQPQH
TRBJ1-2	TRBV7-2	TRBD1	ASSLRTGLRTEYGYT
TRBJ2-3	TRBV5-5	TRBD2	ASTLVPGGVDTQY
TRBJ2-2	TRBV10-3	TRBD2	AINSRGDTGELF
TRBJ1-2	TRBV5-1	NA	ASSLGGRGPVFYGYT
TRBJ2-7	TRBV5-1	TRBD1	ASNPSGQGAYEQY
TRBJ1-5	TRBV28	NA	ASTPTSQPQH
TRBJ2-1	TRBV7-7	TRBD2	ASSLERRLEREGEQF
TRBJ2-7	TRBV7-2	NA	ASSLPYEQY
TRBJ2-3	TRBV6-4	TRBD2	ASSETLTTSVNTDTQY
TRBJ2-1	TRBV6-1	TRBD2	ASKYSLAGDEQF
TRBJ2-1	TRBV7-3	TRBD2	ASSYSGGPGREQF
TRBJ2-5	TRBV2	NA	ASRTVGIQETQY
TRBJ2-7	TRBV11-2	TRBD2	ASSLEGAGSYEQY
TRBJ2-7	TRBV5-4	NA	ASRPGLLYEQY
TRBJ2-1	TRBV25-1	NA	ASSEKRPSTSPYNEQF
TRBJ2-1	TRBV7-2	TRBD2	ASSLLSGRPYNEQF
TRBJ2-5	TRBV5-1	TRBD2	ASSFLGGRNQETQY
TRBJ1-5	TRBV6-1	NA	ASSVRTGNQPQH
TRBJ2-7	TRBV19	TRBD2	ASSAREGAYEQY
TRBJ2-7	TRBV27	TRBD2	ASSLGLAGDLSYEQY
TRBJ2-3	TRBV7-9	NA	ASSLGEGVSTDTQY
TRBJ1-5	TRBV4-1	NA	ASRPQVHSNQPQH